The source of this T cell receptor (beta chain) is a study of T cells and Merkel cell carcinoma outcomes. Study-wide points: In Merkel cell carcinoma, repertoire and T-cell density reportedly predicted outcomes.

Germline V gives CDR1 SGDLS, CDR2 YYNGEE. Trimming took 5 bases from V and 10 from J, leaving 21 bases between them. The CDR3 totals 14 residues. Clones were sequenced by immunoSEQ multiplex PCR, and TCRdb holds only the in-frame ones, with some missing. The repertoire holds roughly 2,000 clones, with approximately 89% as singletons. As for this clone: What it binds is unknown.

This chain uses TRBV9 with TRBJ1-2; possibly TRBD1 for D (5 bases). Sequencing input: tumor tissue from Merkel cell carcinoma. The sequence was obtained from a human donor with Merkel cell carcinoma. CDR3 DNA: TGTGCCAGCAGTCCCACAGGAAACGAGTATCTCTACACCTTC. It encodes CASSPTGNEYLYTF.